The 12 T cell receptor beta chains listed next were all sequenced from one sample in a study of tissue T cells after allogeneic stem cell transplantation. Only in-frame clones appear in the TCRdb table, and some are missing; sequencing was by immunoSEQ multiplex PCR. This sample has approximately 5,000 clones; around 50% occur once, and the top ten carry approximately 9%. The time point: mouse harvest day 7 after allogeneic transplant. Each mouse received 10^7 T-cell-depleted marrow cells plus 10^6 splenic CD5+ T cells by tail vein. The sample taken for sequencing was gut tissue. The source is a female BALB/c mouse given C57BL/6 T cells with graft-versus-host disease after an allogeneic hematopoietic cell transplant.

As regards this clone: Mouse germline and gene names are used. This CDR3 is CASSPQKNTLYF. Partial CDR3 DNA: TGTGCCAGCAGTCCGCAAAAAAACACCTTGTAC. The rearrangement uses TRBV26 and TRBJ2-4, with D uncertain. The missing CDR3 end, 1 residue past where the read stops, is filled in from the germline J gene. Germline V gene lookup returns CDR1 KGHPV and CDR2 FQNQEV (reference sequence). CDR3 length: 12 amino acids. Trimming stripped 4 bases from V and 4 bases from J, with 6 bases between.

This clone was detected only a few times. Each gene name is a mouse one. Read coverage stops 1 residue before the CDR3 terminus; the germline J gene supplies the remainder. The rearrangement links TRBV13-3 to TRBJ2-7, with no clear D. The CDR3 covers 12 residues. The germline V gene encodes CDR1 NNHDY and CDR2 SYVADS. Trimming removed 0 bases from V and 3 bases from J, with 4 bases in between. CDR3 bases read: TGTGCCAGCAGTGATGAGGGCTATGAACAGTAC. This gives the protein CASSDEGYEQY. The entire CDR3 protein is CASSDEGYEQYF.

Remarks on this clone: The junction departs from germline at one end; a sequencing error may be responsible. Mouse names are used for the genes. With the read ending 1 residue before the CDR3 end, the germline J gene is used to fill in that end. This sequence joins TRBV2 and TRBJ2-5; TRBD2 aligns across 8 bases. The germline V gene encodes CDR1 LGHNA and CDR2 YSYQKL. The CDR3 extends over 14 amino acids. CDR3 sequence: CASSQTGDQGTQYF. The CDR3 bases that were read are TGTGCCAGCAGCCAGACTGGGGACCAAGGCACCCAGTAC.

As for this clone: Genes here carry mouse names. The read terminates 1 residue before the CDR3 end, so the remaining end is supplied by the germline J gene. The rearrangement joins TRBV23 to TRBJ1-1. The CDR3 is made up of 11 amino acids. Germline CDR1 reads KGHTA; CDR2 reads FQNQQP. The chain's CDR3 is CSSSQGSEVFF. The CDR3 bases that were read are TGCTCCAGCAGTCAGGGGTCAGAAGTCTTC.

As concerns this clone: The genes are named according to mouse. Sequencing ends 1 residue short of the CDR3 end; the germline J gene provides the rest. J is TRBJ1-2 and V is TRBV2; D might be TRBD1 (6 bases). The V end lost 0 bases, the J end lost 10 bases, and 12 bases lay between the germline ends. The CDR3 totals 13 residues. Germline CDR1 LGHNA, CDR2 YSYQKL. CDR3 DNA (partial): TGTGCCAGCAGCCAAGATGAGGGGGGGTCCTACACC. Translating it yields CASSQDEGGSYT. The complete CDR3 protein is CASSQDEGGSYTF.

Notes on this clone: Germline and genes here are mouse. The read terminates 1 residue ahead of where the CDR3 ends, so the germline J gene completes it. V and J are TRBV15 and TRBJ2-7; 8 nucleotides agree with TRBD2. Germline V lookup: CDR1 SGHND, CDR2 FRSKSL. The CDR3 totals 14 residues. Germline trimming cut 0 bases from V and 4 bases from J; bases unmatched to any gene: 2. The covered CDR3 bases are TGTGCCAGCAGTTTAGCTGGGGGGGTATATGAACAGTAC. Encoded protein: CASSLAGGVYEQY. The CDR3 reads in full as CASSLAGGVYEQYF.

This clone was counted a few times. Mouse gene names and germline throughout. The CDR3 end is not reached by the read, which stops 1 residue before it; the germline J gene fills it in. The chain uses TRBV31 and TRBJ2-3, with TRBD2 matching over 8 bases. CDR1 is GKSSPN and CDR2 is SITVG in the germline V gene. The CDR3 consists of 15 residues. The trim removed 0 bases at V and 3 bases at J, leaving 5 bases unmatched. CDR3 DNA (partial): TGTGCCTGGAGTCTAGTTGGGGGGGGCGCAGAAACGCTGTAT. Amino acid sequence: CAWSLVGGGAETLY. The full CDR3 is CAWSLVGGGAETLYF.

Concerning this clone: Any gene name here is a mouse gene name. The sequenced part of the CDR3 DNA is TGTGCCAGCAGTCTGTCGACTGGGGGTGGAAATACGCTCTAT. Translation: CASSLSTGGGNTLY. In full, the CDR3 is CASSLSTGGGNTLYF. The rearrangement joins TRBV26 to TRBJ1-3, with a possible D match to TRBD1 (5 bases). Read coverage stops 1 residue before the CDR3 terminus; the germline J gene supplies the remainder. The CDR3 sequence is 15 residues long. CDR1 is KGHPV, CDR2 FQNQEV, per germline (reference sequence). V was cut by 0 bases and J by 3 bases, with 9 bases left in between.

This clone is judged large. Genes here carry mouse names. The sequence runs out 1 residue before the end of the CDR3; the remainder is reconstructed from the germline J gene. The gene calls are TRBV1 and TRBJ2-7; weak D call: TRBD2 (6 bases). V lost 0 bases and J lost 2, with 11 bases in between. Germline V CDR1 and CDR2: NSQYPW, LRSPGD (reference sequence). This CDR3 region has 15 residues. CDR3 sequence reads: CTCSAEGGRPYEQYF. Incomplete CDR3 DNA: TGCACCTGCAGTGCAGAGGGGGGAAGGCCCTATGAACAGTAC. The full variable domain, with the rest looked up from reference TRBV1 and TRBJ2-7, is VTLLEQNPRWRLVPRGQAVNLRCILKNSQYPWMSWYQQDLQKQLQWLFTLRSPGDKEVKSLPGADYLATRVTDTELRLQVANMSQGRTLYCTCSAEGGRPYEQYFGPGTRLTVL.

With regard to this clone: Gene names are the mouse ones. The CDR3 end falls 1 residue outside the read, so it is completed with the germline J gene. The chain is built from TRBV17 and TRBJ1-5; possible D gene TRBD1, 5 bases. The ends were cut back, 4 bases at V and 0 bases at J, with 7 bases in the middle. CDR1 and CDR2 (germline): MNHDT, YYDKIL. This CDR3 spans 14 amino acids. The CDR3 bases that were read are TGTGCTAGCAGTACGGACATTAACAACCAGGCTCCGCTT. This gives the protein CASSTDINNQAPL. The full CDR3 is CASSTDINNQAPLF.

On this clone: Mouse names are used for the genes. The read stops 1 residue short of the end of the CDR3; the missing end is completed from the germline J gene. The chain joins TRBV26 to TRBJ1-3; TRBD1 agrees at 9 bases. This CDR3 has 15 amino acids. CDR1 is KGHPV and CDR2 is FQNQEV in the germline V gene (reference sequence). The V and J ends lost 6 bases and 0 bases, in that order; junction bases with no gene match: 3. The sequenced part of the CDR3 DNA is TGTGCCAGCAGCCGGGACAGGGATTCTGGAAATACGCTCTAT. It codes for CASSRDRDSGNTLY. The full CDR3 protein is CASSRDRDSGNTLYF.

Notes on this clone: Gene labels here are mouse ones. With the read ending 1 residue before the CDR3 end, the germline J gene is used to fill in that end. The rearrangement joins TRBV13-2 to TRBJ2-5; TRBD2 matches 10 bases. Germline CDR1 NNHNN, CDR2 SYGAGS (reference sequence). Trimming at V came to 0 bases and at J to 3 bases, leaving 4 bases not matched to a gene. The CDR3 totals 16 residues. The part of the CDR3 DNA that was read is TGTGCCAGCGGTGATGGACTGGGGGGCCAACAAGACACCCAGTAC. Translated, it gives CASGDGLGGQQDTQY. The CDR3 in full is CASGDGLGGQQDTQYF.